A selection of T cell receptor beta chains follows, all from one sample in a study of shared clonotypes between healthy human individuals. TCRdb keeps only in-frame clones here, not all; method: immunoSEQ multiplex PCR. The sample lists 1.5 million to 2.5 million clones; about 95% were seen once. Sequenced material: naive CD8+ T cells sorted from blood. The receptors originated from a man aged 18 to 30 in good health. CDR3s include the opening cysteine and the closing phenylalanine or tryptophan. D genes are given only for firm matches. A clone size is listed for some rows: how often the clone was seen (once, few, many), or a class if it is expanded.

d_call j_call v_call clone_size cdr3_aa cdr3_nt
- TRBJ1-1 TRBV5-1 - CASSSTGIQLNTEAFF TGCGCCAGCAGCTCTACAGGGATCCAGTTGAACACTGAAGCTTTCTTT
- TRBJ1-1 TRBV27 - CASSFASNTEAFF TGTGCCAGCAGTTTTGCATCCAACACTGAAGCTTTCTTT
TRBD2 TRBJ2-1 TRBV11-3 - CASSPGLVGWGLYNEQFF TGTGCCAGCAGCCCAGGACTAGTTGGGTGGGGACTCTACAATGAGCAGTTCTTC
- TRBJ1-4 TRBV28 - CASSFSPRYEKLFF TGTGCCAGCAGTTTTTCTCCTCGGTATGAAAAACTGTTTTTT
- TRBJ1-4 TRBV13 - CASSLLGETNEKLFF TGTGCCAGCAGCTTATTAGGGGAAACTAATGAAAAACTGTTTTTT
TRBD2 TRBJ2-3 TRBV4-3 - CASSQDLLAGAADTQYF TGCGCCAGCAGCCAAGATCTACTAGCGGGAGCGGCAGATACGCAGTATTTT
- TRBJ2-7 TRBV11-2 - CASSLYPPPGSEQYF TGTGCCAGCAGCTTATACCCCCCCCCGGGCAGCGAGCAGTACTTC
- TRBJ1-6 TRBV5-1 - CASSLTGFGSPLHF TGCGCCAGCAGCTTGACAGGGTTCGGGTCACCCCTCCACTTT
TRBD1 TRBJ1-2 TRBV10-3 - CAINLGQGNYGYTF TGTGCCATCAACCTTGGACAGGGTAACTATGGCTACACCTTC
- TRBJ2-5 TRBV7-9 - CASSLDVQETQYF TGTGCCAGCAGCTTAGACGTACAAGAGACCCAGTACTTC
TRBD2 TRBJ2-3 TRBV7-9 - CASSSIGGGVTDTQYF TGTGCCAGCAGCTCCATAGGCGGGGGGGTAACAGATACGCAGTATTTT
- TRBJ2-7 TRBV7-9 - CASSPGQGTTLGEQYF TGTGCCAGCAGCCCAGGGCAGGGAACCACTCTAGGCGAGCAGTACTTC
TRBD1 TRBJ2-7 TRBV27 - CASSIGTGGYEQYF TGTGCCAGCAGTATAGGGACAGGGGGCTACGAGCAGTACTTC
TRBD1 TRBJ2-2 TRBV2 - CATMGQGVSWDTGELFF TGTGCCACCATGGGACAGGGGGTTAGTTGGGACACCGGGGAGCTGTTTTTT
- TRBJ2-3 TRBV9 - CASSVLSSLITDTQYF TGTGCCAGCAGCGTACTCTCTAGCCTAATCACAGATACGCAGTATTTT
- TRBJ2-1 TRBV10-3 - CAIGRAPSINEQFF TGTGCCATCGGTCGGGCTCCCTCTATTAATGAGCAGTTCTTC
- TRBJ1-6 TRBV27 - CASSPTDPYNSPLHF TGTGCCAGCAGTCCAACGGACCCCTATAATTCACCCCTCCACTTT
- TRBJ2-5 TRBV9 - CASSRSRGLKKEYQETQYF TGTGCCAGCAGCCGAAGCCGGGGGCTCAAAAAAGAGTACCAAGAGACCCAGTACTTC
TRBD1 TRBJ2-7 TRBV6-1 - CASSDGDRFAYEQYF TGTGCCAGCAGTGATGGGGACAGGTTTGCCTACGAGCAGTACTTC
TRBD1 TRBJ2-7 TRBV18 once CASSPGAGGIGEQYF TGTGCCAGCTCACCCGGGGCAGGGGGCATAGGAGAGCAGTACTTC
TRBD1 TRBJ2-7 TRBV28 - CASSWTGTGYEQYF TGTGCCAGCAGTTGGACAGGGACGGGTTACGAGCAGTACTTC
- TRBJ2-7 TRBV7-8 - CASSLDAEAASYEQYF TGTGCCAGCAGCTTAGATGCGGAGGCGGCGAGCTACGAGCAGTACTTC
TRBD2 TRBJ2-1 TRBV6-1 - CATLGAGNDNEQFF TGTGCCACTTTGGGAGCGGGGAACGACAATGAGCAGTTCTTC
- TRBJ2-3 TRBV6-5 once CASSYQGRGDTQYF TGTGCCAGCAGTTACCAGGGGAGAGGGGATACGCAGTATTTT
- TRBJ2-1 TRBV7-6 once CASSSDGNEQFF TGTGCCAGCAGCTCCGACGGGAATGAGCAGTTCTTC
- TRBJ2-7 TRBV10-3 - CAISAPSASSYEQYF TGTGCCATCAGTGCCCCTAGCGCGAGCTCCTACGAGCAGTACTTC
TRBD1 TRBJ1-5 TRBV23-1 - CASSKTGGSGNQPQHF TGCGCCAGCTCCAAGACAGGGGGCTCCGGTAATCAGCCCCAGCATTTT
TRBD2 TRBJ2-7 TRBV11-2 - CASSLVLAGEDEQYF TGTGCCAGCAGCTTAGTTTTAGCGGGAGAGGACGAGCAGTACTTC
TRBD2 TRBJ2-7 TRBV6-1 once CASTLLAGGDYEQYF TGTGCCAGCACACTACTAGCGGGGGGCGACTACGAGCAGTACTTC
TRBD2 TRBJ2-3 TRBV5-1 - CASSLGGSGSVKGTDTQYF TGCGCCAGCAGCTTGGGCGGTAGCGGGAGTGTTAAGGGCACAGATACGCAGTATTTT
- TRBJ2-7 TRBV9 once CASSAEDESYEQYF TGTGCCAGCAGCGCTGAGGACGAATCCTACGAGCAGTACTTC